What follows is one T cell receptor (beta chain) and its context. The sample belongs to a study of cytomegalovirus exposure and HLA in healthy donors. In the PCR, 60 Vbeta and 13 Jbeta primers were used. TCRdb's table, derived via immunoSEQ multiplex PCR, lists solely in-frame clones and lacks some. This table has over 150,000 clones, around 86% appearing once. Germline V gives CDR1 MGHRA, CDR2 YSYEKL. V was shortened by 3 bases and J by 5 bases, with 13 bases between the two germline ends. CDR3 size: 14 residues. Sequencing was carried out using PBMCs. This TCR derives from a girl aged 2 to 9 in good health and CMV-seropositive. This rearrangement joins TRBV4-1 to TRBJ1-2, with a weak D call TRBD1 (6 bases). CDR3 residues: CASSQDETGYGYTF. In nucleotides, the CDR3 is TGCGCCAGCAGCCAGGATGAAACAGGGTATGGCTACACCTTC.